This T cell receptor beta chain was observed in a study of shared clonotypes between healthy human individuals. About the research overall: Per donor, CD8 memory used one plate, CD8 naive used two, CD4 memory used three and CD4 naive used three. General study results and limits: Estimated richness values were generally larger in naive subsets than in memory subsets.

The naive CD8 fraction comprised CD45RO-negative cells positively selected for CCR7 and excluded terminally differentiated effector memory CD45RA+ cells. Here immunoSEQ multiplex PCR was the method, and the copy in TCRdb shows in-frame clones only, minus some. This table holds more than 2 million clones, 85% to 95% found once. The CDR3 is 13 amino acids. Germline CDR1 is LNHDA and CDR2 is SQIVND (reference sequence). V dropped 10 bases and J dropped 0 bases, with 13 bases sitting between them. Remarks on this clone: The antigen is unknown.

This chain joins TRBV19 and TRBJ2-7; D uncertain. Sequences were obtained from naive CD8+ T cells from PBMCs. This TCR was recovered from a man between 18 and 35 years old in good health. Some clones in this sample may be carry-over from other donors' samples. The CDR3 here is CATQDRLSYEQYF. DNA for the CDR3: TGTGCCACTCAGGACCGTCTCTCCTACGAGCAGTACTTC.